These 20 T cell receptor beta chains came from one sample sequenced in a study of preoperative IRX-2 immunotherapy in early breast cancer. Treatment indicated: preoperative locoregional IRX-2 cytokine immunotherapy. Profiling relied on immunoSEQ multiplex PCR, and the TCRdb table lists in-frame clones only, not all of them. The sample lists approximately 44,000 clones, about 94% seen once, with 1.6% in the top ten. Source: tumor tissue, taken after IRX-2 immunotherapy. The receptors here all came from a human donor with breast cancer.

The rearrangement joins TRBV20-1 to TRBJ1-5; no clear D. Germline assignment: CDR1 DFQATT and CDR2 SNEGSKA (reference sequence). The CDR3 length is 11 residues. Trimming shortened V by 5 bases and J by 4 bases, and 6 bases separated the two germline ends. CDR3 DNA: TGCAGTGCTCTCGGAAATCAGCCCCAGCATTTT. This codes for CSALGNQPQHF.

This chain links TRBV5-1 with TRBJ1-1, with no clear D. The germline V gene has CDR1 SGHRS and CDR2 YFSETQ. The CDR3 length is 15 residues. V was cut by 0 bases and J by 1 base, with 10 bases left in between. In DNA, the CDR3 is TGCGCCAGCAGCTTGGCTCAGGCCAGGAACACTGAAGCTTTCTTT. Protein: CASSLAQARNTEAFF.

The gene calls are TRBV18 and TRBJ2-2; no firm D call. The CDR3 spans 15 residues. Germline CDR1 reads KGHSH; CDR2 reads LQKENI. The V end was cut by 1 base, the J end by 4 bases, with 10 bases between. The CDR3 spells CASSPRQDSTGELFF. CDR3 nucleotide sequence: TGTGCCAGCTCACCACGGCAGGATTCCACCGGGGAGCTGTTTTTT.

The chain carries TRBV5-5 and TRBJ1-2, with a tentative D call TRBD1 (5 bases). This CDR3 spans 14 amino acids. V lost 5 bases, J lost 3 bases, and 14 bases lay in between. CDR1 SGHKS and CDR2 YYEKEE come from the germline V gene (reference sequence). In nucleotides, the CDR3 is TGTGCCAGCAGACCTTGGGGGGTTGACTATGGCTACACCTTC. The encoded protein is CASRPWGVDYGYTF.

This chain uses TRBV4-1 with TRBJ1-1; 7 bases are a match to TRBD1. The CDR3 totals 20 residues. The germline gives CDR1 MGHRA, CDR2 YSYEKL. V dropped 0 bases and J dropped 1; count of bases not matched to a gene: 17. The CDR3 protein is CASSQDAPSLRDSSNTEAFF. The CDR3, as DNA: TGCGCCAGCAGCCAAGATGCCCCCTCCCTCCGGGACAGCTCGAACACTGAAGCTTTCTTT.

The chain employs TRBV7-3 and TRBJ2-1; the match to TRBD2 covers 13 bases. The CDR3 consists of 14 residues. Germline V gene sequence: CDR1 SGHTA, CDR2 FQGTGA. V lost 4 bases, J lost 9 bases, and 3 bases stayed unmatched. CDR3 nucleotide sequence: TGTGCCAGCAGCTCCAGACTAGCGGGAGGTGAGCAGTTCTTC. It specifies CASSSRLAGGEQFF.

The chain is built from TRBV9 and TRBJ1-6, with unresolved D. Trimming removed 0 bases from V and 10 bases from J, with 14 bases in between. Germline V CDR1 and CDR2: SGDLS, YYNGEE. CDR3 size: 15 residues. For the CDR3, the DNA is TGTGCCAGCAGCGTAGGATCCCATCAAGGGTCACCCCTCCACTTT. Its protein product is CASSVGSHQGSPLHF.

CDR3 DNA: TGCGCCAGCAATAACAGGGGGAAGGGGCCTAAGGGGGAAAAACTGTTTTTT. Residues: CASNNRGKGPKGEKLFF. The chain employs TRBV10-1 and TRBJ1-4, with TRBD1 identical over 8 bases. Trimming at V came to 7 bases and at J to 8 bases, leaving 18 bases not matched to a gene. This CDR3 region has 17 residues. Germline assignment: CDR1 WNHNN and CDR2 SYGVQD (reference sequence).

The CDR3 loop is CASSDARLGAYEQYF. Here the CDR3 DNA reads TGTGCCAGCAGCGACGCTAGATTAGGGGCCTACGAGCAGTACTTC. The rearrangement links TRBV2 to TRBJ2-7; tentative D call: TRBD1 (5 bases). V shed 6 bases and J shed 2 bases, with 17 bases lying between them. Per the germline V gene, CDR1 is SNHLY and CDR2 is FYNNEI. CDR3 length: 15 residues.

V is TRBV2 and J is TRBJ1-2, with D possibly matching TRBD1 (6 bases). The CDR3 has 15 residues. Trimming removed 3 bases from V and 6 bases from J, with 17 bases in between. The germline V gene has CDR1 SNHLY and CDR2 FYNNEI. The CDR3 bases are TGTGCCAGCAGTGAGAGGACTGGGGGCGCGGATGGCTACACCTTC. Protein sequence: CASSERTGGADGYTF.

V gene TRBV5-4 combines with J gene TRBJ2-4; D unresolved. V gave up 0 bases and J gave up 0 bases, with 7 bases separating them. This CDR3 spans 15 amino acids. Germline CDR1 SGHNT, CDR2 YYREEE (reference sequence). The chain's CDR3 is CASSLVGVAKNIQYF. The CDR3 DNA is TGTGCCAGCAGCTTGGTAGGCGTAGCCAAAAACATTCAGTACTTC.

The chain recombines TRBV6-5 with TRBJ1-6, with no clear D. Germline CDR1 reads MNHEY; CDR2 reads SVGAGI. The CDR3 sequence is 14 residues long. Trimming cost V 2 bases and J 4 bases, with 6 bases left between them. CDR3 sequence: CASSYDGYNSPLHF. The DNA of the CDR3 is TGTGCCAGCAGTTACGACGGATATAATTCACCCCTCCACTTT.

The gene calls are TRBV28 and TRBJ1-1, with 8 bases identical to TRBD1. Germline CDR1 MDHEN, CDR2 SYDVKM. The junction had 2 bases not matched to a gene; V was cut back by 9 bases and J by 5 bases. There are 11 residues in the CDR3. The CDR3 here is CASYRGTEAFF. CDR3 nucleotides: TGTGCCAGTTACAGGGGGACTGAAGCTTTCTTT.

This chain connects TRBV27 to TRBJ2-1, with 8 bases aligning to TRBD1. The CDR3 has 13 amino acids. Per germline, CDR1 MNHEY and CDR2 SMNVEV (reference sequence). Unmatched junction bases numbered 5, after V lost 3 bases and J lost 10 bases. The CDR3 DNA sequence: TGTGCCAGCAGTTTCGACAGGGGACGGGAGCAGTTCTTC. Protein: CASSFDRGREQFF.

CDR3 amino acids: CASSLDWGDPSTDTQYF. The DNA of the CDR3 is TGTGCCAGCAGCTTAGACTGGGGCGACCCTAGCACAGATACGCAGTATTTT. The V gene is TRBV7-9, the J gene TRBJ2-3; D is possibly TRBD1 (5 bases). Germline assignment: CDR1 SEHNR and CDR2 FQNEAQ (reference sequence). V lost 1 base and J 0 bases, leaving 14 bases between the germline ends. The CDR3 contains 17 residues.

Here the CDR3 DNA reads TGTGCCAGCAGCTTAGCTGGACTAGCGGGGGTAGATACGCAGTATTTT. Protein product: CASSLAGLAGVDTQYF. V and J are TRBV7-2 and TRBJ2-3; 13 bases map to TRBD2. Per germline, CDR1 SGHTA and CDR2 FQGNSA. V lost 0 bases to trimming and J lost 5 bases; unmatched junction nucleotides: 2. The CDR3 loop spans 16 amino acids.

The rearrangement uses TRBV30 and TRBJ1-2; D possibly corresponds to TRBD1 (5 bases). This CDR3 comprises 12 residues. CDR1 GTSNPN and CDR2 SVGIG come from the germline V gene (reference sequence). The V end was cut by 4 bases, the J end by 5 bases, with 11 bases between. The CDR3 spells CAWNPGSYGYTF. CDR3 DNA sequence: TGTGCCTGGAATCCAGGGTCTTATGGCTACACCTTC.

The chain carries TRBV28 and TRBJ2-7, with 9 bases identical to TRBD1. The germline gives CDR1 MDHEN, CDR2 SYDVKM. There are 15 residues in the CDR3. J was trimmed by 3 bases and V by 7 bases; bases with no gene match: 10. DNA of the CDR3: TGTGCCAGCATAGTGCAACAGGGGGCGCGCTACGAGCAGTACTTC. Its protein product is CASIVQQGARYEQYF.

The genes are TRBV20-1 and TRBJ2-7; 9 bases fit TRBD1. The CDR3 loop spans 11 amino acids. Trimming cost V 8 bases and J 6 bases; bases outside gene matches: 5. Germline-derived CDR1 and CDR2 are DFQATT and SNEGSKA (reference sequence). The CDR3 DNA is TGCAGTTCGGGACAGGGTGCCGAGCAGTACTTC. Its protein product is CSSGQGAEQYF.

V is TRBV2 and J is TRBJ2-6; D is perhaps TRBD1 (6 bases). The CDR3 runs 18 residues. Deletions cut 7 bases from V and 0 bases from J, with 19 bases between. CDR1 is SNHLY and CDR2 is FYNNEI in the germline V gene. This CDR3 is CASKGVGLGSSGANVLTF. The CDR3 nucleotides are TGTGCCAGCAAGGGGGTCGGGTTAGGGAGCTCTGGGGCCAACGTCCTGACTTTC. Combining the CDR3 with reference TRBV2 and TRBJ2-6 gives the whole variable domain EPEVTQTPSHQVTQMGQEVILRCVPISNHLYFYWYRQILGQKVEFLVSFYNNEISEKSEIFDDQFSVERPDGSNFTLKIRSTKLEDSAMYFCASKGVGLGSSGANVLTFGAGSRLTVL.